Below, 10 T cell receptor beta chains from the same sample are listed, as sequenced in a study of T cells in Graves' hyperthyroidism and ophthalmopathy. Amplification of TCR beta CDR3 regions was performed using RNA transcripts as template. Researchers ran a first-round RT-PCR on the TCR CDR3 using the HTBI primer set. MiXCR, run by TCRdb on the multiplex PCR reads, gives a single entry per CDR3 protein. The sample shows hundreds of thousands of distinct CDR3 sequences, roughly 20% of them seen only once. The specimen was blood. The receptors derive from a man aged 25-40 years with Graves' ophthalmopathy.

This clonotype occurred many times. The chain couples TRBV7-9 to TRBJ2-5; 14 bases match TRBD2. The CDR3 extends over 15 amino acids. Unmatched junction bases numbered 1, after V lost 4 bases and J lost 3 bases. Germline V gene data show CDR1 as SEHNR and CDR2 as FQNEAQ (reference sequence). CDR3 in amino acids: CASSSGLAGEETQYF. Here the CDR3 DNA reads TGTGCCAGCAGCTCGGGACTAGCGGGGGAAGAGACCCAGTACTTC. Filled out from reference TRBV7-9 and TRBJ2-5, the complete variable domain reads DTGVSQNPRHKITKRGQNVTFRCDPISEHNRLYWYRQTLGQGPEFLTYFQNEAQLEKSRLLSDRFSAERPKGSFSTLEIQRTEQGDSAMYLCASSSGLAGEETQYFGPGTRLLVL.

With respect to this clonotype: A read error may produce the germline difference seen at one junction end. The gene calls are TRBV4-1 and TRBJ2-3; tentative D call: TRBD2 (6 bases). Germline V lookup: CDR1 MGHRA, CDR2 YSYEKL. The CDR3 has 16 amino acids. CDR3 loop: CASSQDPRRESDTQYF. For the CDR3, the DNA is TGTGCCAGCAGCCAAGATCCCCGACGGGAGAGTGATACGCAGTATTTT.

Concerning this clonotype itself: This sequence may be a read error, since a much larger clone differs from it by one base. The CDR3 nucleotides are TGTGCCATCAGTGAGTCTAGCAGGAGAGGCACTGAAGCTTTCTTT. Its protein product is CAISESSRRGTEAFF. The chain uses TRBV10-3 and TRBJ1-1; D unclear. The CDR3 extends over 15 amino acids. Germline CDR1 ENHRY, CDR2 SYGVKD. The germline V and J ends were trimmed by 0 bases and 4 bases, with 12 bases remaining between them.

The sample holds a few counts of this clonotype. The chain combines TRBV28 with TRBJ1-3; D not certain. Germline assignment: CDR1 MDHEN and CDR2 SYDVKM. The CDR3 totals 13 residues. Trimming took 3 bases from V and 7 from J, leaving 10 bases between them. The DNA of the CDR3 is TGTGCCAGCAGTTTTAGCCCCGTCAACACCATATATTTT. Translated, it gives CASSFSPVNTIYF.

The chain has TRBV7-2 and TRBJ2-5, with 14 bases fitting TRBD2. In germline, CDR1 is SGHTA, CDR2 FQGNSA. The CDR3 covers 17 residues. Germline trimming cut 5 bases from V and 5 bases from J; bases unmatched to any gene: 10. Here the CDR3 reads CASSPDRRLAGGETQYF. In DNA form, the CDR3 reads TGTGCCAGCAGCCCGGACCGCAGACTAGCGGGGGGGGAGACCCAGTACTTC.

CDR3 region: CASSASLRVAGVGTKNIQYF. In nucleotides, the CDR3 is TGTGCCAGTAGTGCCTCCCTACGGGTAGCGGGAGTGGGGACCAAAAACATTCAGTACTTC. The V call is TRBV19, the J call TRBJ2-4; 9 bases match TRBD2. The germline V gene encodes CDR1 LNHDA and CDR2 SQIVND (reference sequence). The CDR3 consists of 20 residues. Trimming removed 5 bases from V and 2 bases from J; junction bases left unmatched: 19.

As to this clonotype: An end of the junction differs from the germline gene, which may be a read error. The V and J genes are TRBV20-1 and TRBJ1-1; D might be TRBD1 (6 bases). The germline CDR1 and CDR2 sequences are DFQATT and SNEGSKA (reference sequence). The CDR3 is 15 residues long. CDR3 sequence: CNARLEGGADTEAFF. The CDR3 DNA reads TGCAATGCTAGACTCGAGGGGGGCGCGGACACTGAAGCTTTCTTT.

This clonotype has only a few counts. This CDR3 reads CAISEGLDEQFF. The CDR3 DNA sequence: TGTGCCATCAGTGAGGGACTAGACGAGCAGTTCTTC. J is TRBJ2-1 and V is TRBV10-3; TRBD2 agrees at 7 bases. CDR1 is ENHRY, CDR2 SYGVKD, per germline. V was pared by 2 bases and J by 10 bases, with 2 bases of the junction left unmatched. There are 12 residues in the CDR3.

CDR3 nucleotide sequence: TGTGCCAGCAGCCAAGTGTCCAACTCTGGAAACACCATATATTTT. Translated: CASSQVSNSGNTIYF. This chain connects TRBV3-1 to TRBJ1-3; D gene uncertain. The CDR3 spans 15 residues. The germline V gene encodes CDR1 LGHDT and CDR2 YNNKEL (reference sequence). V gave up 1 base and J gave up 0 bases, with 7 bases separating them.

The sample holds a few counts of this clonotype. The chain combines TRBV11-2 with TRBJ2-3; TRBD1 aligns across 7 bases. The V gene's germline CDR1 is SGHAT and CDR2 FQNNGV. The CDR3 runs to 14 residues. Trimming cost V 2 bases and J 8 bases; bases outside gene matches: 7. CDR3 in DNA: TGTGCCAGCAGCTTATCGAAGGGGGCAGGTACGCAGTATTTT. The encoded protein is CASSLSKGAGTQYF. Looking up the rest from reference TRBV11-2 and TRBJ2-3 gives the full variable domain: EAGVAQSPRYKIIEKRQSVAFWCNPISGHATLYWYQQILGQGPKLLIQFQNNGVVDDSQLPKDRFSAERLKGVDSTLKIQPAKLEDSAVYLCASSLSKGAGTQYFGPGTRLTVL.